This T cell receptor beta chain was documented in a study of CD8 T cells in ankylosing spondylitis. One entry per CDR3 protein, called by TCRdb with MiXCR from the 5' RACE reads. In the table there are some 140,000 distinct CDR3 sequences, 7.3% of which are singletons. General observations from the study: Disease-linked clones had a CD8+ phenotype and relatively low frequency in peripheral blood. Fewer than 10 highly homologous variants formed a TCR beta motif that appeared characteristic of ankylosing spondylitis blood.

In this sample, this clonotype turned up many times. The target antigen is unknown. The germline V gene encodes CDR1 SGHRS and CDR2 YFSETQ. Trimming removed 4 bases at V and 3 bases at J, with 14 bases between. The CDR3 has 15 amino acids. This chain connects TRBV5-1 to TRBJ2-1; the D gene is possibly TRBD1 (6 bases). Material for sequencing was blood, either unsorted or a sorted T cell fraction (not recorded which). The origin of this receptor is a female donor with ankylosing spondylitis or in good health (not recorded which). CDR3 in DNA: TGCGCCAGCAGCACCTCCAACAGGGACTACAATGAGCAGTTCTTC. As protein: CASSTSNRDYNEQFF.